This T cell receptor (beta chain) was obtained from a study of CD8+ T cells in alopecia areata. Germline lookup yields CDR1 LNHNV and CDR2 YYDKDF (reference sequence). Trimming shortened V by 0 bases and J by 6 bases, and 4 bases separated the two germline ends. This CDR3 is 12 amino acids long. Treatment indicated: oral pan-JAK inhibitor, 5-10 mg twice daily. Both peripheral blood and punch biopsies of lesional scalp skin were obtained from patients who had alopecia areata. PBMCs, the starting material, were the source of sorted CD4+ and CD8+ T cells. Investigators isolated RNA and reverse transcribed it into cDNA to act as the sequencing template. Here immunoSEQ multiplex PCR was the method, and the copy in TCRdb shows in-frame clones only, minus some. The sample has over 100,000 clones; 53% are singletons.

The material was CD4+ T cells sorted from blood, obtained at week 4, from a patient treated with tofacitinib. The rearrangement uses TRBV15 and TRBJ2-3; D unresolved. This sequence originates from a human donor with alopecia areata. The CDR3 nucleotides are TGTGCCACCAGCAGAGATTCGGATACGCAGTATTTT. Protein sequence: CATSRDSDTQYF.